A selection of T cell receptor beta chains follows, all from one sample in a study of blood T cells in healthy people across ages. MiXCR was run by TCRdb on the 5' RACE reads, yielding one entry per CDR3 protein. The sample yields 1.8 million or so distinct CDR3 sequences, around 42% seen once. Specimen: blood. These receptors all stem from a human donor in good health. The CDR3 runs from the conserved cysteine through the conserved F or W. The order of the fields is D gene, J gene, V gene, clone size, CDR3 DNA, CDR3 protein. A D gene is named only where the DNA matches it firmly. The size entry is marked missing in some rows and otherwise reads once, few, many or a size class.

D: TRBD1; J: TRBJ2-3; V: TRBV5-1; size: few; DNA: TGCGCCAGCGGGACAGGGGAGGAAGATACGCAGTATTTT; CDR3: CASGTGEEDTQYF
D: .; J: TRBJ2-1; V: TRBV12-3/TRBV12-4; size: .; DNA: TGTGCCAGCACCCCTCTAAGGGGCAATGAGCAGTTCTTC; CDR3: CASTPLRGNEQFF
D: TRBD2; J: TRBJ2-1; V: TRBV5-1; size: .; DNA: TGCGCCAGCAGCTTGACAACCGGGGGGGGTCTCAATGAGCAGTTCTTC; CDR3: CASSLTTGGGLNEQFF
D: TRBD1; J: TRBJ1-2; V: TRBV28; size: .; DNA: TGTGCCATCGAGGGGGCCTATGGCTACACCTTC; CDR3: CAIEGAYGYTF
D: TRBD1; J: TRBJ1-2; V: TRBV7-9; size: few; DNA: TGTGCCAGCAGCCGGGACAGGGTTCCATATGGCTACACCTTC; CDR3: CASSRDRVPYGYTF
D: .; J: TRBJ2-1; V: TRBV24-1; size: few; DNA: TGTGCCACCTCAAAGCTCCCGACACTCGATGAGCAGTTCTTC; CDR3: CATSKLPTLDEQFF
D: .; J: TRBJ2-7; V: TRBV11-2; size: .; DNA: TGTGCCAGCAACCCCCTCCAGGGGAGCGCCTACGAGCAGTACTTC; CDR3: CASNPLQGSAYEQYF
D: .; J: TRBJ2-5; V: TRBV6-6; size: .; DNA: TGTGCCAGCAGTTACATCTCACAGGGTCCAACCGGGGGGACCCAGTACTTC; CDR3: CASSYISQGPTGGTQYF
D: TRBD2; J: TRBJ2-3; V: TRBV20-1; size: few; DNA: TGCAGTGCCTATAACAGCGGGGGCGACACAGATACGCAGTATTTT; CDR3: CSAYNSGGDTDTQYF
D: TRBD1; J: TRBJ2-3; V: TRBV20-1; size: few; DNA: TGCAGTGCAGACAGGGGAGATACGCAGTATTTT; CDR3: CSADRGDTQYF
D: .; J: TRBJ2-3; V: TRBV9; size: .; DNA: TGTGCCAGCAGCGTAGGGGAACCAGATACGCAGTATTTT; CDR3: CASSVGEPDTQYF
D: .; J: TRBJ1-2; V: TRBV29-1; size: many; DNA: TGCAGCGTTGACCGCGGAGGTCCTCGGGCTAACTATGGCTACACCTTC; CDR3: CSVDRGGPRANYGYTF
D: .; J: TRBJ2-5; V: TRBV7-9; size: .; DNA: TGTGCCAGCATCCCCCGGACGGGAGCTCAAGAGACCCAGTACTTC; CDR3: CASIPRTGAQETQYF
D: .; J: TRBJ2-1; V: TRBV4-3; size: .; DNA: TGCGCCAGCAGCCATGAAAACAGGGATGAGCAGTTCTTC; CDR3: CASSHENRDEQFF
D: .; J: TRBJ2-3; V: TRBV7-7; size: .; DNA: TGTGCTAGCAGCCCCAGGGGGGCAACCCTCATTGATACGCAGTATTTT; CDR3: CASSPRGATLIDTQYF
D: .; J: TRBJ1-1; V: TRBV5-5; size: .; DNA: TGTGCCAGCAGCTTGTTGGGGGACGCTTTCTTT; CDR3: CASSLLGDAFF
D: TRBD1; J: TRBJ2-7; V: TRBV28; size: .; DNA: TGTGCCAGCATTGGACAGGTCGAATCCTACGAGCAGTACTTC; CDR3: CASIGQVESYEQYF
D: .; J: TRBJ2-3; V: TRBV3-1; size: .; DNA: TGTGCCAGCAGCCAGAACTTACCCGCAGATACGCAGTATTTT; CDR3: CASSQNLPADTQYF
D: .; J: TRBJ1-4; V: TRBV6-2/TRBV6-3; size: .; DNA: TGTGCCAGCAGTTACTTTCCAGCAACTAATGAAAAACTGTTTTTT; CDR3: CASSYFPATNEKLFF
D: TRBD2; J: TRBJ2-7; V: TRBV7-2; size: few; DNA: TGTGCCAGCAGCTTAAGCGGGGGGGCCTTAGGTTACGAGCAGTACTTC; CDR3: CASSLSGGALGYEQYF
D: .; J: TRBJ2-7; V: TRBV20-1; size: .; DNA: TGCAGTGCTAGTGTGGGTTCCGGGGGCGACGAGCAGTACTTC; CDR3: CSASVGSGGDEQYF
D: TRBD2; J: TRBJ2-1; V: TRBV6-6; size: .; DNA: TGTGCCAGCAGTTATCCGGGGGGTGGAAATGAGCAGTTCTTC; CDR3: CASSYPGGGNEQFF
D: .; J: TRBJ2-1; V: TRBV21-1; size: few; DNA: TGTGCCAGCAGCAAAGAGGGGACATACCTAGGCAATGAGCAGTTCTTC; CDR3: CASSKEGTYLGNEQFF
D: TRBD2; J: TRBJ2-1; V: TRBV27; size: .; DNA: TGTGCCAGCACCCTCGAGGGTAGCGGGGGTTATGAGCAGTTCTTC; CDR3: CASTLEGSGGYEQFF
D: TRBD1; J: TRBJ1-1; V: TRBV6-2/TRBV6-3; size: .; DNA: TGTGCCAGCAGTGCCGGTCCCGGGACAGGGGAATCTACTGAAGCTTTCTTT; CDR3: CASSAGPGTGESTEAFF